The clone carrying this T cell receptor (beta chain) came up many times. What it binds is not known. Germline loops: CDR1 MGHRA, CDR2 YSYEKL. CDR3 size: 17 residues. Trimming cost V 6 bases and J 4 bases, with 24 bases left between them. The iRepertoire nested amplicon-rescue multiplex PCR amplified TCR alpha and beta CDR3s from RNA. Input was 100-400 ng of tissue mRNA or PBMC total RNA. TCRdb independently ran MiXCR on the multiplex PCR reads; one entry per CDR3 protein. The sample records some 40,000 distinct CDR3 sequences, 20% to 25% being singletons. This sample was taken from a study of glioma-infiltrating T cells. Study findings and constraints: Tissue-blood divergence was below expectation in non-neoplastic patients, above in gliomas. CDR3 overlap between tissue and blood was very small.

Input material: glioma tissue, nonneoplastic brain tissue, or PBMCs (not recorded which). This receptor was obtained from a human donor with low-grade glioma or glioblastoma, undergoing nonglioma brain surgery, or in good health (not recorded which). The V gene is TRBV4-1, the J gene TRBJ1-2; the D is unclear. CDR3 DNA: TGCGCCAGCAGTCAAACCGGGATCAAGGTGGCCTCCTATGGCTACACCTTC. Amino acid sequence: CASSQTGIKVASYGYTF.